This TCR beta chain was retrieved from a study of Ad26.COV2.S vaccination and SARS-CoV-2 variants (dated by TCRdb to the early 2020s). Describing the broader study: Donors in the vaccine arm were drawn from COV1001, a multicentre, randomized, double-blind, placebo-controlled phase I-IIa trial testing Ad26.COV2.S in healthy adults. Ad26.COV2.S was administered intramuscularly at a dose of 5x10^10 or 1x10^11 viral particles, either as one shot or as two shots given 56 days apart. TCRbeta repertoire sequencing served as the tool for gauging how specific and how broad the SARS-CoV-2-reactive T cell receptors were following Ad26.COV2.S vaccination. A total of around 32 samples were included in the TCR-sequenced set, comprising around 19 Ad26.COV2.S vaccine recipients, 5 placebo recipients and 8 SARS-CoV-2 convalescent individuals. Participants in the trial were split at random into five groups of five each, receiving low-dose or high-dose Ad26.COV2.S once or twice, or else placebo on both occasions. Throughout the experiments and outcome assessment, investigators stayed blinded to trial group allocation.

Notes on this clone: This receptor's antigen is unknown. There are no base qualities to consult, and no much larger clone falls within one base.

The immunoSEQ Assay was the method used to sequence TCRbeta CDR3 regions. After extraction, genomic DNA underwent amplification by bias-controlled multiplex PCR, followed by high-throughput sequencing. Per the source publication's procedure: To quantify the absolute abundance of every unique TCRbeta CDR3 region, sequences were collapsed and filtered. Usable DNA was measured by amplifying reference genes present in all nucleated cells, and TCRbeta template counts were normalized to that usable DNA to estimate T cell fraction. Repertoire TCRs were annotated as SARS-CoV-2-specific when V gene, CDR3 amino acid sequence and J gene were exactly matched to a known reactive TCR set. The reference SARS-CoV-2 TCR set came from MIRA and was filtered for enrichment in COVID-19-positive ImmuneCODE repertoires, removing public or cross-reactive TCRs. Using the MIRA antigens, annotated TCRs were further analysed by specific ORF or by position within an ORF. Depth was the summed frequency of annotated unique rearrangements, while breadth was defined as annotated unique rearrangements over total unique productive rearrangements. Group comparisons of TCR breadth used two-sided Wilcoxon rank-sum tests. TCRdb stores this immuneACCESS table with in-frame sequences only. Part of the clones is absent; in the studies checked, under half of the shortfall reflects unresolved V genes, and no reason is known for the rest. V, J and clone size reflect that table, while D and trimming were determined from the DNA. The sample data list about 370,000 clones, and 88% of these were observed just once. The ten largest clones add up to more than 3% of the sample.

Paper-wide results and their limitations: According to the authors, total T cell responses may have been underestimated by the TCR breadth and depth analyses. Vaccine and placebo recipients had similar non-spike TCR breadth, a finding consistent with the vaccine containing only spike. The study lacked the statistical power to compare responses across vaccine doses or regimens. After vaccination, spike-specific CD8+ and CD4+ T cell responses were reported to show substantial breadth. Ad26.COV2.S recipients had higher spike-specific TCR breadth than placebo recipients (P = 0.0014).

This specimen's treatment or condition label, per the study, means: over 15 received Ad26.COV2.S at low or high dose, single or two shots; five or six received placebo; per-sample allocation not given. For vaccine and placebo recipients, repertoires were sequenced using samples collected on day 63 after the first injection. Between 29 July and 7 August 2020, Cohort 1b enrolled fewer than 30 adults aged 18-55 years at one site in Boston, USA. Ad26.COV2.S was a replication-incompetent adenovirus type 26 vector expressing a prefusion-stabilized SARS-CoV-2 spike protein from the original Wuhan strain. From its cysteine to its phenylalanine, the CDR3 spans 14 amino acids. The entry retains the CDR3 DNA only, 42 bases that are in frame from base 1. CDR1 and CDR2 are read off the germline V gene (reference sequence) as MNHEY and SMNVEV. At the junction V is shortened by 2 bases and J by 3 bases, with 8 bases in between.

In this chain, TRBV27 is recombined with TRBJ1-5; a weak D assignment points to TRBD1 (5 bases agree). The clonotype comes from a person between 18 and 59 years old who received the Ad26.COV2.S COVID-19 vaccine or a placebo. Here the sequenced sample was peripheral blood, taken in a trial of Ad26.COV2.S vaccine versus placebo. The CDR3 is CASSLRGFNQPQHF. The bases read TGTGCCAGCAGTTTAAGGGGATTCAATCAGCCCCAGCATTTT.